A single sample is the source of the 24 T cell receptor beta chains below, sequenced in a study of cytomegalovirus exposure and HLA in healthy donors. The PCR used 60 Vbeta and 13 Jbeta primers. The table came from immunoSEQ multiplex PCR; TCRdb's copy has only in-frame clones and leaves some out. The sample has about 130,000 clones; roughly 77% are singletons. The source material was PBMCs. The receptors stem from a woman aged 35 to 49 in good health and CMV-seropositive.

Only a few counts were recorded for this clone. CDR3 region: CASSSVTGNTEAFF. For the CDR3, the DNA is TGTGCCAGCAGTTCCGTGACAGGGAACACTGAAGCTTTCTTT. The chain uses TRBV6-1 and TRBJ1-1, with D maybe TRBD1 (6 bases). Deletions cut 5 bases from V and 1 base from J, with 11 bases between. Germline V gene sequence: CDR1 MNHNS, CDR2 SASEGT. The CDR3 extends over 14 amino acids.

The chain recombines TRBV5-1 with TRBJ2-5, with a weak D call TRBD2 (6 bases). V lost 3 bases to trimming and J lost 1 base, with 13 bases between them. Germline V gives CDR1 SGHRS, CDR2 YFSETQ. This CDR3 has 15 residues. The CDR3 sequence: CASSSTRGLQETQYF. The CDR3 nucleotides are TGCGCCAGCAGCTCGACTAGAGGTCTCCAAGAGACCCAGTACTTC.

V and J are TRBV7-2 and TRBJ2-7, with TRBD2 matching 11 bases. The CDR3 is 15 amino acids. CDR1 is SGHTA and CDR2 is FQGNSA in the germline V gene. The junction had 1 base not matched to a gene; V was cut back by 1 base and J by 2 bases. In nucleotides, the CDR3 is TGTGCCAGCAGCTTAGAGACTAGCGGGACCTACGAGCAGTACTTC. Protein product: CASSLETSGTYEQYF.

V is TRBV6-1 and J is TRBJ2-5; TRBD1 agrees at 7 bases. Germline V gives CDR1 MNHNS, CDR2 SASEGT. There are 15 residues in the CDR3. The junction had 6 bases not matched to a gene; V was cut back by 5 bases and J by 0 bases. Written as DNA, the CDR3 is TGTGCCAGCAGTACACGGACAGGAGACCAAGAGACCCAGTACTTC. Translated, it gives CASSTRTGDQETQYF.

The rearrangement links TRBV19 to TRBJ2-7; TRBD1 matches 7 bases. Germline-derived CDR1 and CDR2 are LNHDA and SQIVND (reference sequence). J lost 3 bases, V lost 6 bases, and 8 bases had no gene match. The CDR3 has 14 amino acids. The CDR3 region is CASSQQGLYYEQYF. CDR3 coding DNA: TGTGCCAGTAGCCAACAGGGGCTATACTACGAGCAGTACTTC.

J is TRBJ2-5 and V is TRBV28, with D possibly matching TRBD1 (5 bases). Between the trimmed V and J ends, which lost 6 bases and 1 base, there was a span of 24 bases. This CDR3 region has 18 residues. CDR1 is MDHEN and CDR2 is SYDVKM in the germline V gene. CDR3 loop: CASRELRSTWGVQETQYF. CDR3 DNA sequence: TGTGCCAGCAGGGAATTACGGTCCACCTGGGGCGTCCAAGAGACCCAGTACTTC.

A word on this clone: Sequence at one end of the junction differs from germline and may be a read error. The rearrangement links TRBV4-3 to TRBJ2-7; TRBD2 agrees at 9 bases. The CDR3 is 14 amino acids. The germline CDR1 and CDR2 sequences are LGHNA and YSLEER. CDR3 sequence: CASSRNSGSYEQYF. CDR3 bases: TGCGCCAGCAGCCGCAATAGCGGGAGTTACGAGCAGTACTTT.

This rearrangement joins TRBV4-2 to TRBJ2-5, with TRBD2 identical over 7 bases. The CDR3 spans 15 residues. Trimming cost V 6 bases and J 2 bases; bases outside gene matches: 9. CDR1 is LGHNA and CDR2 is YNFKEQ in the germline V gene. DNA for the CDR3: TGTGCCAGCAGATCCGGGACTACGAATCAAGAGACCCAGTACTTC. Translation: CASRSGTTNQETQYF.

This clone was counted only a few times. CDR3 DNA sequence: TGTGCCAGCAGCTTCGGGACTCAAAGCTACGAGCAGTACTTC. It encodes CASSFGTQSYEQYF. The chain combines TRBV7-2 with TRBJ2-7; the D gene is possibly TRBD2 (6 bases). Germline V gives CDR1 SGHTA, CDR2 FQGNSA. The V end lost 3 bases, the J end lost 3 bases, and 12 bases lay between the germline ends. This CDR3 comprises 14 residues. Combining the CDR3 with reference TRBV7-2 and TRBJ2-7 gives the whole variable domain GAGVSQSPSNKVTEKGKDVELRCDPISGHTALYWYRQSLGQGLEFLIYFQGNSAPDKSGLPSDRFSAERTGGSVSTLTIQRTQQEDSAVYLCASSFGTQSYEQYFGPGTRLTVT.

This clone showed up just once. This chain joins TRBV10-3 and TRBJ2-7; the D gene is possibly TRBD2 (6 bases). V gave up 6 bases and J gave up 0 bases, with 12 bases separating them. Germline V CDR1 and CDR2: ENHRY, SYGVKD. The CDR3 length is 14 residues. CDR3 in amino acids: CAIRMAGNSYEQYF. The CDR3, as DNA: TGTGCCATCAGGATGGCGGGAAACTCCTACGAGCAGTACTTC.

The chain recombines TRBV19 with TRBJ2-1, with a possible D match to TRBD1 (5 bases). This CDR3 has 14 amino acids. CDR1 is LNHDA and CDR2 is SQIVND in the germline V gene (reference sequence). V was cut by 5 bases and J by 7 bases, with 15 bases left in between. This CDR3 reads CASSYRQTQNEQFF. CDR3 in DNA: TGTGCCAGTAGTTACCGACAGACTCAGAATGAGCAGTTCTTC.

This sequence joins TRBV9 and TRBJ2-1; 9 bases align to TRBD2. Germline V CDR1 and CDR2: SGDLS, YYNGEE. Trimming at V came to 2 bases and at J to 7 bases, leaving 7 bases not matched to a gene. This CDR3 spans 15 amino acids. This chain's CDR3 is CASSVDGGRGNEQFF. CDR3 DNA sequence: TGTGCCAGCAGCGTCGATGGCGGGAGGGGTAATGAGCAGTTCTTC.

The rearrangement uses TRBV5-1 and TRBJ2-1; no clear D gene. V shed 0 bases and J shed 3 bases, with 4 bases lying between them. Germline V gives CDR1 SGHRS, CDR2 YFSETQ. The CDR3 has 13 residues. CDR3 loop: CASSLASYNEQFF. CDR3 nucleotides: TGCGCCAGCAGCTTGGCCAGCTACAATGAGCAGTTCTTC.

Concerning this clone: Relative to the germline gene, one junction end is altered; a read error may explain this. V gene TRBV7-9 combines with J gene TRBJ1-5; TRBD1 matches at 9 bases. CDR3 size: 16 residues. Germline V lookup: CDR1 SEHNR, CDR2 FQNEAQ (reference sequence). CDR3 sequence (DNA): TGTTCCAGCAGCTTAGAGCTGGGACAGGGCCATCAGCCCCAGCATTTT. Its protein is CSSSLELGQGHQPQHF.

This clone was seen only once. V usage is TRBV27 and J usage is TRBJ1-2; 7 positions agree with TRBD1. CDR3 length: 18 residues. Per germline, CDR1 MNHEY and CDR2 SMNVEV (reference sequence). The V segment lost 0 bases and the J segment 8 bases; nucleotides outside the gene matches: 18. CDR3 protein: CASSLSRAEGASSLGYTF. In DNA, the CDR3 is TGTGCCAGCAGTTTATCGAGGGCGGAGGGGGCGAGCAGTCTAGGCTACACCTTC.

The chain uses TRBV4-2 and TRBJ1-2; D gene ambiguous. The CDR3 extends over 14 amino acids. V lost 1 base, J lost 8 bases, and 14 bases lay in between. CDR1 and CDR2 from the germline V gene are LGHNA and YNFKEQ. Written as DNA, the CDR3 is TGTGCCAGCAGCCAAGGGCAGGACTTTGGGGGCTACACCTTC. It encodes CASSQGQDFGGYTF.

The V and J genes are TRBV28 and TRBJ1-4, with D perhaps TRBD1 (5 bases). Germline CDR1 reads MDHEN; CDR2 reads SYDVKM. CDR3 length: 15 residues. The V and J ends lost 3 bases and 4 bases respectively, with 12 bases between them. The CDR3 reads CASSFTGVGNEKLFF. In nucleotides, the CDR3 is TGTGCCAGCAGTTTCACGGGGGTTGGTAATGAAAAACTGTTTTTT.

The gene calls are TRBV5-1 and TRBJ2-5; the match to TRBD1 covers 7 bases. The J call is doubtful: the DNA matches TRBJ2-7 better. The CDR3 length is 15 residues. The V gene's germline CDR1 is SGHRS and CDR2 YFSETQ. Here the CDR3 DNA reads TGCGCCAGCAGCTTAGGGGGCGTGTTGTCGGCCGAGCAGTACTTC. It translates to CASSLGGVLSAEQYF.

The chain combines TRBV4-3 with TRBJ1-5; no definite D call. Germline CDR1 LGHNA, CDR2 YSLEER. The CDR3 spans 15 residues. V gave up 0 bases and J gave up 9 bases, with 15 bases separating them. CDR3 protein: CASSQEIDGLLPQHF. CDR3 nucleotide sequence: TGCGCCAGCAGCCAAGAAATCGACGGACTGTTGCCCCAGCATTTT.

This clone has only a few counts. The chain links TRBV4-1 to TRBJ2-2; D perhaps matches TRBD2 (6 bases). This CDR3 is built from 14 residues. In germline, CDR1 is MGHRA, CDR2 YSYEKL. V lost 5 bases and J lost 1, with 8 bases in between. The CDR3 here is CASSRLENTGELFF. The CDR3 DNA follows: TGCGCCAGCAGCAGACTAGAGAACACCGGGGAGCTGTTTTTT.

This clone was seen just once. Because the CDR3's place on the DNA is in doubt, the DNA is left out and the CDR3 is given as listed by TCRdb. V gene TRBV7-8 combines with J gene TRBJ2-3; whether TRBD2, the table's D call, matches the DNA was not checked. Germline V gene lookup returns CDR1 SGHVS and CDR2 FQNEAQ. The CDR3 region is 19 residues in length, termini included. CDR3 residues: CASSLVGGRTVGSQIRSIF.

This clone was recorded a few times. The CDR3 is CASEGGLAGYNEQFF. The CDR3 DNA reads as TGTGCCAGCGAGGGAGGTCTAGCGGGATACAATGAGCAGTTCTTC. The chain uses TRBV6-1 and TRBJ2-1; TRBD2 matches 9 bases. Germline CDR1 reads MNHNS; CDR2 reads SASEGT. V lost 8 bases to trimming and J lost 4 bases; unmatched junction nucleotides: 9. This CDR3 is 15 amino acids long.

The chain joins TRBV18 to TRBJ2-5; TRBD1 agrees at 8 bases. V lost 5 bases to trimming and J lost 2 bases; unmatched junction nucleotides: 7. Germline V gene sequence: CDR1 KGHSH, CDR2 LQKENI. The CDR3 contains 15 residues. Written as DNA, the CDR3 is TGTGCCAGCTCAGGGACCAGGACAGGGCAAGAGACCCAGTACTTC. This encodes CASSGTRTGQETQYF.

This chain connects TRBV30 to TRBJ1-6, with 10 bases matching TRBD1. Losses at the gene ends were 4 bases for V and 4 bases for J; bases not matched to a gene: 4. CDR3 length: 15 residues. Germline V gene lookup returns CDR1 GTSNPN and CDR2 SVGIG (reference sequence). The CDR3 region has the DNA TGTGCCTGGACCCGGGACAGGGGATATAATTCACCCCTCCACTTT. Protein product: CAWTRDRGYNSPLHF.